This T cell receptor beta chain is drawn from a study of beta chain features in type 1 diabetes. Overall study findings and caveats: A definitive answer on HLA type influencing TCRB rearrangement was not reached here. All four CD4+ subsets of Type 1 diabetes patients contained TCRB CDR3s that were moderately but significantly shorter. For cells with high TCR expression, cDNA sequencing could yield over-representation.

From germline, CDR1 is SQVTM and CDR2 ANQGSEA. The CDR3 is 13 residues long. With 4 bases clipped from V and 7 bases from J, the junction kept 6 bases outside the gene matches. Regarding this clone: What it recognizes is unknown.

cDNA synthesis used the whole RNA isolate, giving expressed TCRB sequences. Sequencing was performed with immunoSEQ multiplex PCR; in TCRdb, only in-frame clones are kept and a portion is missing. The sample shows roughly 400,000 clones, around 13% of them seen only once. The sequencing sample was made of naive CD4+ T cells from blood. The chain uses TRBV29-1 and TRBJ2-1; 8 bases line up with TRBD1. This TCR came from a man aged 25 to 45 in good health. As DNA, the CDR3 is TGCAGCGTTGCGCAGGGGGCGCGGAATGAGCAGTTCTTC. Translating it yields CSVAQGARNEQFF.